These 17 T cell receptor beta chains originate from one sample sequenced in a study of CD8+ T cells in alopecia areata. Sample treatment: oral pan-JAK inhibitor, 5-10 mg twice daily. RNA extraction was followed by reverse transcription into cDNA, which acted as the sequencing template. This table comes from immunoSEQ multiplex PCR, and its TCRdb copy is limited to in-frame clones, with some not included. The data show around 200,000 clones, about 60% seen once. The specimen comprised CD8+ T cells sorted from blood, sampled at week 24, from a patient treated with tofacitinib. These receptors originate from a human donor with alopecia areata.

The J gene is TRBJ1-1, the V gene TRBV30; tentative D call: TRBD1 (5 bases). With 0 bases removed from V and 5 bases from J, the gap between germline ends came to 10 bases. CDR3 length: 13 amino acids. The V gene's germline CDR1 is GTSNPN and CDR2 SVGIG (reference sequence). In nucleotides, the CDR3 is TGTGCCTGGAGTGTACTTGGGGGAACTGAAGCTTTCTTT. This sequence encodes CAWSVLGGTEAFF. Supplemented by reference TRBV30 and TRBJ1-1, the full variable domain reads SQTIHQWPATLVQPVGSPLSLECTVEGTSNPNLYWYRQAAGRGLQLLFYSVGIGQISSEVPQNLSASRPQDRQFILSSKKLLLSDSGFYLCAWSVLGGTEAFFGQGTRLTVV.

About this clone: In the same sample, other DNA sequences code for this CDR3. This chain links TRBV4-1 with TRBJ2-7; maybe TRBD1 (6 bases). The CDR3 spans 16 residues. The V gene lost 1 base and the J gene lost 2 bases, with 15 bases spanning the gap. CDR1 and CDR2 (germline): MGHRA, YSYEKL. In DNA form, the CDR3 reads TGCGCCAGCAGCCAAGCTTCCGACAGGCCAACCTACGAGCAGTACTTC. Translation gives CASSQASDRPTYEQYF.

This clone has just a few counts. The chain uses TRBV6-5 and TRBJ2-3; 7 bases agree with TRBD1. This CDR3 is 15 amino acids long. CDR1 is MNHEY and CDR2 is SVGAGI in the germline V gene. The J segment lost 4 bases and the V segment lost 6 bases, leaving 10 bases of the junction unmatched. CDR3 in DNA: TGTGCCAGCAGCCCACCTGACAGGGCCCCAGATACGCAGTATTTT. It encodes CASSPPDRAPDTQYF.

This clone was detected only a few times. This chain links TRBV6-5 with TRBJ2-2; possible D gene TRBD1, 5 bases. V was pared by 1 base and J by 3 bases, with 12 bases between. The CDR3 is made up of 16 amino acids. The germline gives CDR1 MNHEY, CDR2 SVGAGI. Here the CDR3 DNA reads TGTGCCAGCAGTTACTATCTCAGGGCGTACACCGGGGAGCTGTTTTTT. Amino acids: CASSYYLRAYTGELFF.

J is TRBJ2-7 and V is TRBV27; D perhaps matches TRBD2 (6 bases). Between the trimmed V and J ends, which lost 7 bases and 2 bases, there was a span of 15 bases. CDR1 and CDR2 (germline): MNHEY, SMNVEV (reference sequence). The CDR3 loop spans 14 amino acids. CDR3 in amino acids: CASKRWGVAYEQYF. The CDR3 region has the DNA TGTGCCAGCAAACGGTGGGGGGTCGCCTACGAGCAGTACTTC.

The genes are TRBV27 and TRBJ2-7; D remains ambiguous. Germline values: CDR1 MNHEY, CDR2 SMNVEV (reference sequence). CDR3 length: 12 residues. V was trimmed by 4 bases and J by 7 bases, leaving 11 bases between them. The CDR3 reads CASSSSYREQYF. The CDR3 nucleotides are TGTGCCAGCAGTTCGTCTTATAGGGAGCAGTACTTC.

This clone showed up just a few times. The chain has TRBV29-1 and TRBJ2-1; TRBD2 is a possible D gene (5 bases). This CDR3 is built from 14 residues. V shed 8 bases and J shed 6 bases, with 20 bases lying between them. The germline V gene encodes CDR1 SQVTM and CDR2 ANQGSEA. This CDR3 reads CSLRTATYSNEQFF. The CDR3 nucleotides read TGCAGCCTTCGGACTGCAACCTATTCCAATGAGCAGTTCTTC.

V is TRBV30 and J is TRBJ2-7; no reliable D call. There are 14 residues in the CDR3. Germline V gene data show CDR1 as GTSNPN and CDR2 as SVGIG (reference sequence). With 1 base removed from V and 7 bases from J, the gap between germline ends came to 17 bases. In DNA form, the CDR3 reads TGTGCCTGGAGTGGGGTCTATACCGGGCAGGAGCAGTACTTC. It translates to CAWSGVYTGQEQYF.

The chain recombines TRBV29-1 with TRBJ1-2, with TRBD1 matching over 11 bases. V was clipped by 7 bases and J by 7 bases; unmatched bases: 8. The germline CDR1 and CDR2 sequences are SQVTM and ANQGSEA. The CDR3 loop spans 13 amino acids. The CDR3 spells CSAEGDRGFGYTF. Written as DNA, the CDR3 is TGCAGCGCTGAGGGGGACAGGGGGTTTGGCTACACCTTC.

V usage is TRBV10-3 and J usage is TRBJ1-5; D unclear. The CDR3 has 14 residues. CDR1 and CDR2 from the germline V gene are ENHRY and SYGVKD. Trimming took 6 bases from V and 7 from J, leaving 16 bases between them. The CDR3 loop is CAISDFLGRQPQHF. The CDR3, as DNA: TGTGCCATCAGCGACTTTTTGGGCCGACAGCCCCAGCATTTT.

This rearrangement joins TRBV9 to TRBJ2-1, with 11 bases lining up with TRBD2. The CDR3 spans 16 residues. Germline trimming cut 0 bases from V and 7 bases from J; bases unmatched to any gene: 6. Germline CDR1 SGDLS, CDR2 YYNGEE. The chain's CDR3 is CASSVGSGGAGNEQFF. CDR3 coding DNA: TGTGCCAGCAGCGTAGGTAGCGGGGGGGCCGGTAATGAGCAGTTCTTC. Full variable domain (outside the CDR3, taken from reference TRBV9 and TRBJ2-1): DSGVTQTPKHLITATGQRVTLRCSPRSGDLSVYWYQQSLDQGLQFLIQYYNGEERAKGNILERFSAQQFPDLHSELNLSSLELGDSALYFCASSVGSGGAGNEQFFGPGTRLTVL.

The rearrangement uses TRBV9 and TRBJ2-7; D might be TRBD2 (6 bases). The germline V and J ends were trimmed by 0 bases and 6 bases, with 7 bases remaining between them. Germline CDR1 reads SGDLS; CDR2 reads YYNGEE. The CDR3 loop spans 12 amino acids. CDR3 region: CASSVEEGEQYF. CDR3 coding DNA: TGTGCCAGCAGCGTAGAGGAGGGCGAGCAGTACTTC.

This clone has only a few counts. CDR3 residues: CASSYGTSGEYNEQFF. Written as DNA, the CDR3 is TGTGCCAGCAGCTACGGGACTAGCGGGGAATACAATGAGCAGTTCTTC. The chain joins TRBV13 to TRBJ2-1, with 13 bases fitting TRBD2. With 4 bases clipped from V and 4 bases from J, the junction kept 4 bases outside the gene matches. Per germline, CDR1 PRHDT and CDR2 FYEKMQ (reference sequence). The CDR3 is 16 amino acids.

The rearrangement uses TRBV4-1 and TRBJ2-5; D gene unclear. Per germline, CDR1 MGHRA and CDR2 YSYEKL. Trimming removed 5 bases from V and 3 bases from J, with 7 bases in between. The CDR3 is 12 amino acids. DNA for the CDR3: TGCGCCAGCAGCGGAGTAAAAGAGACCCAGTACTTC. Translation: CASSGVKETQYF.

The rearrangement uses TRBV29-1 and TRBJ2-7; D is possibly TRBD2 (6 bases). The CDR3 extends over 16 amino acids. Looked up from germline, CDR1 is SQVTM and CDR2 is ANQGSEA. V was pared by 3 bases and J by 2 bases, with 20 bases between. The CDR3 here is CSVEGGKEYPPYEQYF. The CDR3 DNA follows: TGCAGCGTTGAGGGGGGAAAGGAGTACCCTCCCTACGAGCAGTACTTC.

The chain recombines TRBV5-1 with TRBJ2-5; TRBD1 is a possible D gene (5 bases). Trimming left V 4 bases short and J 5 bases short, with 15 bases between. There are 14 residues in the CDR3. The germline gives CDR1 SGHRS, CDR2 YFSETQ. The CDR3 spells CASSLKDMGETQYF. As DNA, the CDR3 is TGCGCCAGCAGCCTTAAGGACATGGGGGAGACCCAGTACTTC.

This chain links TRBV27 with TRBJ2-3; TRBD1 matches at 8 bases. Germline V lookup: CDR1 MNHEY, CDR2 SMNVEV (reference sequence). The CDR3 loop spans 13 amino acids. The junction had 3 bases not matched to a gene; V was cut back by 7 bases and J by 3 bases. CDR3: CASTQGETDTQYF. For the CDR3, the DNA is TGTGCCAGCACACAGGGGGAAACAGATACGCAGTATTTT.